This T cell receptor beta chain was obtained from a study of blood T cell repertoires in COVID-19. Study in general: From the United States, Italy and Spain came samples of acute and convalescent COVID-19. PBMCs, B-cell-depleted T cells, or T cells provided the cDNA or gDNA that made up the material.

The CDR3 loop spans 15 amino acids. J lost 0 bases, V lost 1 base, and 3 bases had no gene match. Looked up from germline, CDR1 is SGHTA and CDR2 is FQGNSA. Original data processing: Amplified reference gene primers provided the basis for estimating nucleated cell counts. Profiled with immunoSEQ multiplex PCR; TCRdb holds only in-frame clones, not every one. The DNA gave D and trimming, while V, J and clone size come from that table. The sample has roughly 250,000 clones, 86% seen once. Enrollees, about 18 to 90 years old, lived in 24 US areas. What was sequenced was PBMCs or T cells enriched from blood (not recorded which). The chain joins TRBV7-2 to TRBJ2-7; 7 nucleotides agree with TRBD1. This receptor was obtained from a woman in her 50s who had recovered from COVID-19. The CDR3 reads CASSLEGASSYEQYF. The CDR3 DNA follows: TGTGCCAGCAGCTTAGAGGGGGCTAGCTCCTACGAGCAGTACTTC.